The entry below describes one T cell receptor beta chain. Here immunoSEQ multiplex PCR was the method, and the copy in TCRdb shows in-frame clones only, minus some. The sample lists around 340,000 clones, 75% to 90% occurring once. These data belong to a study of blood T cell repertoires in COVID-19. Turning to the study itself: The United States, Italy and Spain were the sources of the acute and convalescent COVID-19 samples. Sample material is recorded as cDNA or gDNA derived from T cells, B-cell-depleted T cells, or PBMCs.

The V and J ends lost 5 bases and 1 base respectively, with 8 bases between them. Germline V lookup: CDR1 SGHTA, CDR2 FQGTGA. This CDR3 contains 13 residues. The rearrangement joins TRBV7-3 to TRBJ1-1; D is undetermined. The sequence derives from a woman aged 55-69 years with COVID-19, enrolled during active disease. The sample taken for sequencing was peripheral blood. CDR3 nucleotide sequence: TGTGCCAGCAGCCCGCAGGAGAACACTGAAGCTTTCTTT. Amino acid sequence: CASSPQENTEAFF.